One sample yielded the 5 T cell receptor beta chains listed below, sequenced in a study of regulatory T cells in long-lasting Graves disease (dated by TCRdb to the early 2020s). The time point label, as the study defines it: persistent/refractory GD, antithyroid drugs over 5 years with positive TRAb. RNA was extracted from PBMCs in TRIzol for both TCR sequencing and RNA sequencing. Libraries were made using multiplex PCR. Sequencing took place on an Illumina HiSeq 4000. CDR3 regions were amplified by Arm-PCR with iRepertoire HTBI primers to construct TCR beta libraries. TCRdb redid the processing of the public reads, applying fastp at Q25 and MiXCR, and retained in-frame beta chains. Each CDR3 protein gets just one entry, which takes the most common genes and DNA from the rows behind it. The sample contains 350,000 to 500,000 distinct CDR3 sequences, 20% to 25% of them found a single time. Around an eighth of the sample goes to the ten largest clones.

Sequencing was performed on peripheral blood mononuclear cells (PBMCs), taken when the disease was refractory, from a patient treated with antithyroid drugs. The receptors derive from a female donor with Graves disease.

Worth noting for this clonotype: A much larger clonotype is one base distant, so this may be a read error. V and J are TRBV2 and TRBJ2-2; a possible D gene is TRBD1 (5 bases). The CDR3 runs 15 residues. The V gene's germline CDR1 is SNHLY and CDR2 FYNNEI. The CDR3 nucleotides read TGTGTCAGCCTTACAGGTTCTTCGAACACCGGGGAGCTGTTTTTT. Protein sequence: CVSLTGSSNTGELFF.

The chain links TRBV11-1 to TRBJ1-6, with 9 bases lining up with TRBD1. CDR1 is SGHAT and CDR2 is FQDESV in the germline V gene (reference sequence). CDR3 length: 15 residues. J was trimmed by 8 bases and V by 2 bases; bases with no gene match: 4. The CDR3 coding sequence is TGTGCCAGCAGCTTACCCGGGACAGGGTATTCACCCCTCCACTTT. This gives the protein CASSLPGTGYSPLHF.

A word on this clonotype: Since a much larger clone is just one base distant, this may be a read error. The V and J genes are TRBV6-6 and TRBJ1-2; no clear D gene. The CDR3 runs to 13 residues. From germline, CDR1 is MNHNY and CDR2 SVGAGI (reference sequence). CDR3 sequence reads: CASGYASNYGYTF. The CDR3, as DNA: TGTGCCAGCGGTTACGCCAGTAACTATGGCTACACCTTC.

At least ten counts were recorded for this clonotype. The rearrangement uses TRBV19 and TRBJ2-4; D perhaps matches TRBD1 (7 bases). Trimming took off 5 bases at V and 5 bases at J, with 16 bases between the two ends. The CDR3 has 15 amino acids. Germline CDR1 and CDR2: LNHDA and SQIVND (reference sequence). CDR3 in DNA: TGTGCCAGTAGTCCCTGGACAGGAGGGGAAAACATTCAGTACTTC. It specifies CASSPWTGGENIQYF.

This clonotype came up many times. The chain recombines TRBV15 with TRBJ2-7; D perhaps matches TRBD2 (6 bases). The CDR3 covers 14 residues. Trimming cost V 4 bases and J 1 base, with 11 bases left between them. From germline, CDR1 is LNHNV and CDR2 YYDKDF (reference sequence). The CDR3 sequence is CATSISGGSYEQYF. The DNA for the CDR3 is TGTGCCACCAGCATCTCCGGAGGGTCCTACGAGCAGTACTTC.